This T cell receptor (beta chain) was recovered during a study of blood T cell repertoires in COVID-19. At the level of the study: Samples taken during acute and convalescent COVID-19 were collected in the United States, Italy and Spain. In each case, the material was cDNA or gDNA derived from T cells, B-cell-depleted T cells, or PBMCs.

The CDR3 runs to 16 residues. In germline, CDR1 is ENHRY, CDR2 SYGVKD. Trimming stripped 0 bases from V and 2 bases from J, with 10 bases between. Per the study methods: Reference gene primers were amplified, and this amplification served to estimate nucleated cell counts. Some clones are missing from TCRdb's copy, which holds only in-frame ones; the method was immunoSEQ multiplex PCR. V and J calls and clone size follow that table, whereas D and trimming were derived from the DNA. The sample consists of around 120,000 clones, about 79% of them appearing once. The rearrangement uses TRBV10-3 and TRBJ1-4; D not certain. Sequenced input: peripheral blood. The receptor comes from a man aged 65 to 85 with acute or convalescent COVID-19. Here the CDR3 DNA reads TGTGCCATCAGTGAGTCAGTGGGCAGCACTAATGAAAAACTGTTTTTT. This sequence encodes CAISESVGSTNEKLFF.